This T cell receptor beta chain was captured in a study of cytomegalovirus exposure and HLA in healthy donors. Whole-study context: The 90 to 150 validation repertoires used the same platform as the roughly 700 first-cohort repertoires (as reported by a later analysis).

A few counts support this clone. Its antigen is still unknown. TCRdb's copy holds only in-frame clones and misses some; the assay was immunoSEQ multiplex PCR. The table lists 200,000 to 300,000 clones, over 75% of them singletons, with around 12% in the top ten. Study-level points and caveats: Cytomegalovirus-associated TCR beta chains were listed, numbering some 150.

Trimming shortened V by 3 bases and J by 5 bases, and 13 bases separated the two germline ends. Germline loops: CDR1 LNHDA, CDR2 SQIVND (reference sequence). This CDR3 spans 15 amino acids. The TCR sequence derives from a young man in good health and CMV-seropositive. The genes are TRBV19 and TRBJ1-4; D uncertain. Material: PBMCs. In DNA, the CDR3 is TGTGCCAGTAGTATGGCGGGCAGAGGGAATGAAAAACTGTTTTTT. Translating it yields CASSMAGRGNEKLFF.